The 21 T cell receptor beta chains reported below all come from one sample, sequenced in a study of T cell repertoires in aging, cancer and after chemotherapy. Multiplex touch-down PCR with TRB-A/B primers amplified rearranged V-D-J TRB sequences. TCRdb itself ran the multiplex PCR reads through MiXCR, one entry per CDR3 protein. This table has a few thousand distinct CDR3 sequences, 25% to 35% appearing once. The template was genomic DNA from peripheral blood, not RNA. Material for sequencing was blood. The receptors shown here come from a human donor with a solid tumor.

By share, this clonotype counts as medium-sized. This chain joins TRBV7-9 and TRBJ2-7, with TRBD2 matching 11 bases. The CDR3 runs to 16 residues. CDR1 is SEHNR and CDR2 is FQNEAQ in the germline V gene (reference sequence). V lost 0 bases, J lost 5 bases, and 6 bases stayed unmatched. The DNA of the CDR3 is TGTGCCAGCAGCTTAGCCTTAGCGGGAGGGCACAACGAGCAGTACTTC. Amino acid sequence: CASSLALAGGHNEQYF. The whole variable domain, filled in from reference TRBV7-9 and TRBJ2-7, reads DTGVSQNPRHKITKRGQNVTFRCDPISEHNRLYWYRQTLGQGPEFLTYFQNEAQLEKSRLLSDRFSAERPKGSFSTLEIQRTEQGDSAMYLCASSLALAGGHNEQYFGPGTRLTVT.

The V gene is TRBV6-5, the J gene TRBJ2-2; 8 bases are shared with TRBD1. After removal of 0 bases from V and 0 bases from J, the junction contained 6 bases not matched to a gene. Germline V gene data show CDR1 as MNHEY and CDR2 as SVGAGI. The CDR3 totals 18 residues. The CDR3 sequence is CASSYSPAQGANTGELFF. DNA of the CDR3: TGTGCCAGCAGTTACTCGCCGGCACAGGGGGCGAACACCGGGGAGCTGTTTTTT.

Only a few counts were recorded for this clonotype. The rearrangement uses TRBV5-6 and TRBJ2-7; a possible D gene is TRBD1 (7 bases). The ends were cut back, 4 bases at V and 1 base at J, with 12 bases in the middle. CDR1 is SGHDT and CDR2 is YYEEEE in the germline V gene. CDR3 size: 14 residues. CDR3 in amino acids: CASSPAGQSYEQYF. Written as DNA, the CDR3 is TGTGCCAGCAGCCCGGCGGGACAGTCCTACGAGCAGTACTTC.

This clonotype showed up just once. This may be a read error, as it is one base from a much larger clone. The chain joins TRBV6-5 to TRBJ2-1; D unresolved. The CDR3 length is 12 residues. Germline V gene data show CDR1 as MNHEY and CDR2 as SVGAGI. DNA of the CDR3: TGTGCCAGCAGTCGCCTCCACAATGAGAAGTTCTTC. Its protein product is CASSRLHNEKFF.

Turning to this clonotype: This could be a read error, since a much larger clone is one nucleotide away. The rearrangement uses TRBV6-1 and TRBJ1-5, with a tentative D call TRBD1 (5 bases). In germline, CDR1 is MNHNS, CDR2 SASEGT. The CDR3 totals 14 residues. The V gene lost 8 bases and the J gene lost 5 bases, with 16 bases spanning the gap. Written as DNA, the CDR3 is TGTGCCAGCCTGATGCCCCAGGGCGATCAGCCCCAGCATTTT. This encodes CASLMPQGDQPQHF.

This clonotype was seen a few times. The V call is TRBV5-4, the J call TRBJ1-2; TRBD1 matches 10 bases. Looked up from germline, CDR1 is SGHNT and CDR2 is YYREEE (reference sequence). This CDR3 region has 14 residues. V gave up 0 bases and J gave up 7 bases; unmatched junction bases: 3. The CDR3 sequence is CASSLGQGAGGYTF. CDR3 coding DNA: TGTGCCAGCAGCTTGGGACAGGGGGCGGGTGGCTACACCTTC. The whole variable domain, filled in from reference TRBV5-4 and TRBJ1-2, reads ETGVTQSPTHLIKTRGQQVTLRCSSQSGHNTVSWYQQALGQGPQFIFQYYREEENGRGNFPPRFSGLQFPNYSSELNVNALELDDSALYLCASSLGQGAGGYTFGSGTRLTVV.

By share, this clonotype counts as medium-sized. The chain is built from TRBV7-2 and TRBJ2-7; tentatively, D is TRBD2 (6 bases). Germline V lookup: CDR1 SGHTA, CDR2 FQGNSA. The V end was cut by 0 bases, the J end by 0 bases, with 12 bases between. This CDR3 spans 16 amino acids. Here the CDR3 reads CASSLAMVAVSYEQYF. In DNA, the CDR3 is TGTGCCAGCAGCTTAGCGATGGTAGCGGTCTCCTACGAGCAGTACTTC.

This clonotype was observed a few times. The V and J genes are TRBV5-1 and TRBJ1-3; 9 bases map to TRBD1. Trimming at V came to 2 bases and at J to 0 bases, leaving 6 bases not matched to a gene. CDR1 and CDR2 (germline): SGHRS, YFSETQ. This CDR3 is built from 17 residues. CDR3 sequence: CASSFRGQGPSGNTIYF. The CDR3 coding sequence is TGCGCCAGCAGCTTCAGGGGACAGGGCCCCTCTGGAAACACCATATATTTT. The full variable domain, rest sourced from reference TRBV5-1 and TRBJ1-3, is KAGVTQTPRYLIKTRGQQVTLSCSPISGHRSVSWYQQTPGQGLQFLFEYFSETQRNKGNFPGRFSGRQFSNSRSEMNVSTLELGDSALYLCASSFRGQGPSGNTIYFGEGSWLTVV.

V and J are TRBV7-3 and TRBJ2-1; 7 bases match TRBD2. Germline CDR1 is SGHTA and CDR2 is FQGTGA. The CDR3 is 16 residues long. The junction had 6 bases not matched to a gene; V was cut back by 1 base and J by 3 bases. CDR3 DNA sequence: TGTGCCAGCAGCTTAAACGCGGGAGTGAACTACAATGAGCAGTTCTTC. The encoded protein is CASSLNAGVNYNEQFF.

This chain connects TRBV5-1 to TRBJ2-7; D unclear. V was clipped by 0 bases and J by 2 bases, with 15 bases between them. CDR3 length: 16 amino acids. The V gene's germline CDR1 is SGHRS and CDR2 YFSETQ. The CDR3 reads CASSLALEASAYEQYF. The CDR3 DNA reads as TGCGCCAGCAGCTTGGCCTTAGAGGCATCTGCCTACGAGCAGTACTTC.

This clonotype showed up just a few times. The chain links TRBV20-1 to TRBJ2-1; 7 bases line up with TRBD1. V lost 6 bases to trimming and J lost 3 bases; unmatched junction nucleotides: 11. Germline values: CDR1 DFQATT, CDR2 SNEGSKA (reference sequence). The CDR3 sequence is 15 residues long. CDR3 in DNA: TGCAGTGCCCGTACTCGACAGGGCTACTACAATGAGCAGTTCTTC. It codes for CSARTRQGYYNEQFF.

This clonotype occurred a few times. The J gene is TRBJ1-5, the V gene TRBV19, with no clear D. This CDR3 region has 12 residues. Trimming stripped 6 bases from V and 4 bases from J, with 7 bases between. Germline values: CDR1 LNHDA, CDR2 SQIVND (reference sequence). The CDR3 reads CASREGNQPQHF. The CDR3 nucleotides read TGTGCCAGTAGGGAGGGAAATCAGCCCCAGCATTTT.

This clonotype is labeled large (0.1 to 1%). This sequence joins TRBV29-1 and TRBJ2-1; TRBD2 aligns across 14 bases. Trimming took 8 bases from V and 2 from J; bases not matched to a gene: 5. CDR1 is SQVTM, CDR2 ANQGSEA, per germline. The CDR3 sequence is 15 residues long. CDR3 loop: CSSTGLAGAYNEQFF. The CDR3 region has the DNA TGCAGCTCGACGGGACTAGCGGGGGCCTACAATGAGCAGTTCTTC.

The genes are TRBV12-3 or TRBV12-4 and TRBJ2-1, with a possible D match to TRBD1 (6 bases). This CDR3 spans 15 amino acids. The ends were cut back, 6 bases at V and 2 bases at J, with 14 bases in the middle. The DNA for the CDR3 is TGTGCCAGCAGGGACCGGGACAAACCCTACAATGAGCAGTTCTTC. Encoded protein: CASRDRDKPYNEQFF.

By sample share, this clonotype is medium-sized (0.01 to 0.1%). This chain links TRBV6-5 with TRBJ1-5; D is ambiguous. The CDR3 covers 15 residues. Germline V gives CDR1 MNHEY, CDR2 SVGAGI. Trimming shortened V by 0 bases and J by 4 bases, and 10 bases separated the two germline ends. This CDR3 is CASSYSPGLNQPQHF. The CDR3 nucleotides are TGTGCCAGCAGTTACTCCCCGGGCCTTAATCAGCCCCAGCATTTT.

This clonotype has only a few counts. This chain links TRBV20-1 with TRBJ1-2; TRBD1 agrees at 10 bases. CDR1 DFQATT and CDR2 SNEGSKA come from the germline V gene (reference sequence). The CDR3 contains 16 residues. V trimming: 0 bases; J trimming: 2 bases; junction bases outside the gene matches: 6. The CDR3 region has the DNA TGCAGTGCTAGAGACCCCCGGACAGGGGGAAACTATGGCTACACCTTC. Amino acids: CSARDPRTGGNYGYTF.

This clonotype ranks as large (0.1 to 1%). The rearrangement joins TRBV30 to TRBJ2-3; no reliable D call. The CDR3 has 12 residues. V gave up 2 bases and J gave up 0 bases, with 3 bases separating them. CDR1 is GTSNPN, CDR2 SVGIG, per germline (reference sequence). CDR3 nucleotides: TGTGCCTGGAGTTTCAGCACAGATACGCAGTATTTT. Translating it yields CAWSFSTDTQYF.

The chain employs TRBV10-3 and TRBJ1-5, with D possibly TRBD1 on 6 matching bases. This CDR3 has 14 amino acids. Germline CDR1 and CDR2: ENHRY and SYGVKD. V shed 6 bases and J shed 3 bases, with 12 bases lying between them. DNA for the CDR3: TGTGCCATCAGAGGAGGACAGACCAATCAGCCCCAGCATTTT. This encodes CAIRGGQTNQPQHF.

This chain uses TRBV7-2 with TRBJ2-2; 9 bases align to TRBD1. This CDR3 is 16 amino acids long. Per germline, CDR1 SGHTA and CDR2 FQGNSA. The ends lost 2 bases at V and 5 bases at J; junction bases unmatched: 6. CDR3 region: CASSLRATGGTGELFF. As DNA, the CDR3 is TGTGCCAGCAGCTTAAGGGCGACAGGGGGAACCGGGGAGCTGTTTTTT.

The chain combines TRBV7-9 with TRBJ2-1, with D maybe TRBD2 (6 bases). The CDR3 spans 16 residues. Germline CDR1 reads SEHNR; CDR2 reads FQNEAQ (reference sequence). Trimming pared 5 bases from V and 3 bases from J, leaving 17 bases between. The CDR3 here is CASSQTRDFRYNEQFF. CDR3 bases: TGTGCCAGCAGCCAAACACGGGACTTCCGCTACAATGAGCAGTTCTTC. Using reference TRBV7-9 and TRBJ2-1 for the parts outside the CDR3, the full variable domain is DTGVSQNPRHKITKRGQNVTFRCDPISEHNRLYWYRQTLGQGPEFLTYFQNEAQLEKSRLLSDRFSAERPKGSFSTLEIQRTEQGDSAMYLCASSQTRDFRYNEQFFGPGTRLTVL.

In its sample, this clonotype is medium-sized. This CDR3 reads CASSYQDYLPGEQYF. DNA of the CDR3: TGTGCCAGCAGTTACCAAGACTACCTTCCAGGCGAGCAGTACTTC. This chain uses TRBV6-5 with TRBJ2-7; a weak D match, TRBD2 (5 bases). CDR1 is MNHEY and CDR2 is SVGAGI in the germline V gene. Trimming stripped 2 bases from V and 6 bases from J, with 17 bases between. The CDR3 is 15 residues long.